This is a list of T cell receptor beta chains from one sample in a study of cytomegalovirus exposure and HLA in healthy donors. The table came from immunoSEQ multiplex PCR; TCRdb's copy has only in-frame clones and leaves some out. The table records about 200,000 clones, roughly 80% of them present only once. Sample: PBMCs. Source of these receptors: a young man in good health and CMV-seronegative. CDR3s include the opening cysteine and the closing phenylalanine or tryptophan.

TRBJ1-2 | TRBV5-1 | CASSLARGQVYGYTF
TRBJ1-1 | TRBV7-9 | CASSSLRMTGETEAFF
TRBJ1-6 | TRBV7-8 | CASSLASSPLHF
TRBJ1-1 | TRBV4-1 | CASSSQGENTEAFF
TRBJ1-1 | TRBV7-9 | CASSLEGAVTEAFF
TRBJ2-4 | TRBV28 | CASSLAGSGDIQYF
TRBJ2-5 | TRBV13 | CASSWGQGFGETQYF
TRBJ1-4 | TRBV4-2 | CASSAPPLQVSREKLFF
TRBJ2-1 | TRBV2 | CASSGSGHNEQFF
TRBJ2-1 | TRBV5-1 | CASGLLAGYNEQFF
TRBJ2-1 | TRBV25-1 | CASSEGLGVHNEQFF
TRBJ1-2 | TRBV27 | CASSFQGGRYGYTF
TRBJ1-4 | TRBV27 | CASSLVGGNEKLFF
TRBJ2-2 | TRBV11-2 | CASSPHPLAGGNTGELFF
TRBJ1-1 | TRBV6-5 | CASSYSQLEMNTEAFF
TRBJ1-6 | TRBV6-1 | CASSEGQDLGSYNSPLHF
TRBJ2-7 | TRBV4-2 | CASSQLAGESYEQYF
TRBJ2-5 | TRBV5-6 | CASSPGEETQYF
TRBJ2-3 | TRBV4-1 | CASSQVVEYPTDTQYF
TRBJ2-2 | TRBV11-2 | CASSLVGRGREVTGELFF
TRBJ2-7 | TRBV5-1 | CASSLGQSYEQYF
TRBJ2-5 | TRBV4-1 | CASSQVWAGDQETQYF
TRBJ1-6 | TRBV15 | CATSRWGQYNSPLHF
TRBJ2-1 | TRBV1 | CTSSPTWGSGTSGVNEQFF
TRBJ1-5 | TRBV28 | CASSASGGIIQPQHF
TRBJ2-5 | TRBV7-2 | CASSPGTVQETQYF
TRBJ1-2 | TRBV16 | CASSPTTPNGYTF
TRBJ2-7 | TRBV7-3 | CASSLRGARESEQYF
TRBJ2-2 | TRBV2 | CATTALQGYTGELFF
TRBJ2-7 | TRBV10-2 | CASSRDRGREQYF
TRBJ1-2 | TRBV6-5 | CASSTRTGGAYGYTF
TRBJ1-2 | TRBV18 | CASSIGRDSTNYGYTF
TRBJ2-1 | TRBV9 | CASSGPGVSYNEQFF
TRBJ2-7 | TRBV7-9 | CSSSSQGIPYYEQYF
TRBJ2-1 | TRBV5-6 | CASSLPGQGLYNEQFF
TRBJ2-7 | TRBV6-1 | CASRGLAGAHYEQYF
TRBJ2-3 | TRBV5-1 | CASSPGQGPDTQYF
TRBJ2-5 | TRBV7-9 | CASSPDSSQETQYF
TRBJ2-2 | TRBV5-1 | CASSLFSGGDRELFF
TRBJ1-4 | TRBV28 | CASSLWGSDAKLFF
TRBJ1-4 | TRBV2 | CASRGPGEKLFF
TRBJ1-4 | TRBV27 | CASSFGTGKKLFF
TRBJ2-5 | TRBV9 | CASSAIGTGLETQYF
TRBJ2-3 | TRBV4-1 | CASSQGEGGASTDTQYF
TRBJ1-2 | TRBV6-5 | CASSYSAAYYGYTF
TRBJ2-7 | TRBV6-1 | CASRKWDTPDEQYF
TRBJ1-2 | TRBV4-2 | CASSQDRGDYGYTF
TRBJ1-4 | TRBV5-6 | CASSLQGQGGKLFF
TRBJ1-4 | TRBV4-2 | CASSQDGDRVARRGGEKLFF
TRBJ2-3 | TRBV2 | CASTPGLAFVSDTQYF
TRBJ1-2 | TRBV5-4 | CASSLGTGTFYGYTF
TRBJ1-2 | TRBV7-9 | CASSLVGREEGYTF